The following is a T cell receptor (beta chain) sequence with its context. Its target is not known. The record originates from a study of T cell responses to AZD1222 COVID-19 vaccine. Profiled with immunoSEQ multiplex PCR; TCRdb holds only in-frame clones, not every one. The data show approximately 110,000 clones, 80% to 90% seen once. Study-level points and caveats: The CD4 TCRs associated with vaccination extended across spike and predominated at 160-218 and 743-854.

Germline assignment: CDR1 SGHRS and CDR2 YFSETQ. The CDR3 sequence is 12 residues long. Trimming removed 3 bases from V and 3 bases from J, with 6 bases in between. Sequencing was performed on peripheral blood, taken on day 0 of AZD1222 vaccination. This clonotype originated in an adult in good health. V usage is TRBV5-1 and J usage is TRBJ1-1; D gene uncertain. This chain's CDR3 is CASSSGYTEAFF. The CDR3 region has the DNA TGCGCCAGCAGCTCTGGGTACACTGAAGCTTTCTTT. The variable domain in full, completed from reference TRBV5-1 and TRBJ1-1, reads KAGVTQTPRYLIKTRGQQVTLSCSPISGHRSVSWYQQTPGQGLQFLFEYFSETQRNKGNFPGRFSGRQFSNSRSEMNVSTLELGDSALYLCASSSGYTEAFFGQGTRLTVV.